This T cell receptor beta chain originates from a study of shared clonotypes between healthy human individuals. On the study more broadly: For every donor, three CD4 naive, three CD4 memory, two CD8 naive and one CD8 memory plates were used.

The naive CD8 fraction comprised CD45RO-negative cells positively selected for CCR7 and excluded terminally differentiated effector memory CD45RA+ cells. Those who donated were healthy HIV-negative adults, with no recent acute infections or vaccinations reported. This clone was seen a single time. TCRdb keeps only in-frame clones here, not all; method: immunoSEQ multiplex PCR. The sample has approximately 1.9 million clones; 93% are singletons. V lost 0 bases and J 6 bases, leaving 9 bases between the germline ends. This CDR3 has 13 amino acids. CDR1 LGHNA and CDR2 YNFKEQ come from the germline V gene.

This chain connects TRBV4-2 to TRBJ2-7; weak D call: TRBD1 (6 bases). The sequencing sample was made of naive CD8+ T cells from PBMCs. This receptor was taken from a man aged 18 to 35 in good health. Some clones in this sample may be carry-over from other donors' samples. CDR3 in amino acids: CASSQDGQPEQYF. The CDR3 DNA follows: TGTGCCAGCAGCCAAGATGGACAGCCCGAGCAGTACTTC.